This T cell receptor (beta chain) was profiled in a study of CD8+ T cells in alopecia areata. General observations from the study: Sequencing of scalp samples also captures resident alphabeta T cells of normal skin. Scalp lesions, especially in alopecia totalis/universalis, had higher clonality than normal scalp.

Trimming left V 4 bases short and J 5 bases short, with 11 bases between. The CDR3 sequence is 13 residues long. Germline CDR1 reads WNHNN; CDR2 reads SYGVQD (reference sequence). After isolation, RNA underwent reverse transcription to generate cDNA as the sequencing template. The method was immunoSEQ multiplex PCR; TCRdb's version includes in-frame clones alone and lacks a portion of them. Of 90,000 to 130,000 clones in the sample, about 50% were seen once. The investigators collected lesional scalp punch biopsies and peripheral blood from alopecia areata patients. Sorting separated CD4+ and CD8+ T cells out of PBMCs. This clone is large within its sample. Its specificity is not known.

V and J are TRBV10-1 and TRBJ2-5; TRBD2 is a possible D gene (5 bases). Sequenced input: NKG2D-low CD8+ T cells sorted from blood. The clonotype was recovered from a human donor with alopecia areata. In DNA, the CDR3 is TGCGCCAGCAGTGGAGTAGCGTCGGAGACCCAGTACTTC. It encodes CASSGVASETQYF.